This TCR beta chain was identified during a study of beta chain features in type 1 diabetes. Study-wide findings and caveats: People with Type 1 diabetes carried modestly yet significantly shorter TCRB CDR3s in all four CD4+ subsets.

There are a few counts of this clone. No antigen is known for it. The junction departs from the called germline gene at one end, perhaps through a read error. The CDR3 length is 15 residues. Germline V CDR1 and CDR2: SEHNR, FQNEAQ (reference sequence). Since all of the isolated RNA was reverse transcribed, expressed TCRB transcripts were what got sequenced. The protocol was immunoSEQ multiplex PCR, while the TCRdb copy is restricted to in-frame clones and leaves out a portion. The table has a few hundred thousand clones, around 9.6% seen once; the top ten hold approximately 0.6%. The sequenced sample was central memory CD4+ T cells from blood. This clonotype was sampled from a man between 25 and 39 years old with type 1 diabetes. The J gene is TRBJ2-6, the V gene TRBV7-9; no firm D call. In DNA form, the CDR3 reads TGCGCCAGCAGCCCACAGCACTCTGGGGCCAACGTCCTGACTTTC. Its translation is CASSPQHSGANVLTF.